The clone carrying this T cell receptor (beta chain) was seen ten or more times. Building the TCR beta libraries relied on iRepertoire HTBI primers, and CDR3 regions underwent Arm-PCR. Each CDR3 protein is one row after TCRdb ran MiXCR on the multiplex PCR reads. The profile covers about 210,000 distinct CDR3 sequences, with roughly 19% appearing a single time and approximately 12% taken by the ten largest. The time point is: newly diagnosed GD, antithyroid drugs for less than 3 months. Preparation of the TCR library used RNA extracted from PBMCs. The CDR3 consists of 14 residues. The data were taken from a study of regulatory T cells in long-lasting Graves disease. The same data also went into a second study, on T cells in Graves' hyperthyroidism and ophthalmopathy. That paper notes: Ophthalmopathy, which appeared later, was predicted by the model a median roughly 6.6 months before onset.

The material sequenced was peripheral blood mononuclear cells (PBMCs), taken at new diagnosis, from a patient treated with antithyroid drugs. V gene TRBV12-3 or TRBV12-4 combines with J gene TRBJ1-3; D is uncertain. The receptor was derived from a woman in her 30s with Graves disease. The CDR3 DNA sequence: TGTGCGATAGCGGACCGGTTCTCTGGAAACACCATATATTTT. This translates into CAIADRFSGNTIYF.